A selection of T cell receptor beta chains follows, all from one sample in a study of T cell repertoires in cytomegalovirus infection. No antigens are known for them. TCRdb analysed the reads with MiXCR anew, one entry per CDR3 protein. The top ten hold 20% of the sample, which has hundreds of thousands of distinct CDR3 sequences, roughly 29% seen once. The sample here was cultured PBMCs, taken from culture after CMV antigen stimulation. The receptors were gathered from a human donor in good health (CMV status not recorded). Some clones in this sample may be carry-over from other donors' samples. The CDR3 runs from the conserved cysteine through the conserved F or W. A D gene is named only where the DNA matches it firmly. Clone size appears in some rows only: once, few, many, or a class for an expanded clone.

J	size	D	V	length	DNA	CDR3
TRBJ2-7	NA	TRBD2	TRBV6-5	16	TGTGCCAGCAGTTACTCAGGACTAGCGGTTGCCTACGAGCAGTACTTC	CASSYSGLAVAYEQYF
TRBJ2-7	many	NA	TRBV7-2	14	TGTGCCAGCAACCTCGGGACCGGGAGCTACGAGCAGTACTTC	CASNLGTGSYEQYF
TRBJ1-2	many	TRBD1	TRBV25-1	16	TGTGCCAGCAGTCGTGAGGGGGACAGCGCTAACTATGGCTACACCTTC	CASSREGDSANYGYTF
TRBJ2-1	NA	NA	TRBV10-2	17	TGCGCCAGCAGTGTCGGTTTTGGAGTCGGGGCCTACAATGAGCAGTTCTTC	CASSVGFGVGAYNEQFF
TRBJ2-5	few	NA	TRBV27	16	TGTGCCAGCAGTAGAGTGTTCGGGGGAAAAGGAGAGACCCAGTACTTC	CASSRVFGGKGETQYF
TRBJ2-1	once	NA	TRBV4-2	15	TGTGCCAGCAGCCAAGTAACAGGGATTTACAATGAGCAGTTCTTC	CASSQVTGIYNEQFF
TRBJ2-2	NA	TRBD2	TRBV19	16	TGTGCCGCGTCCAGACTAGCCCTAATCAGCACCGGGGAGCTGTTTTTT	CAASRLALISTGELFF
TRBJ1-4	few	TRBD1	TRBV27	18	TGTGCCAGCAGTCCCCTGGGACAGGGACCGGTCGTATTAGAAAAACTGTTTTTT	CASSPLGQGPVVLEKLFF
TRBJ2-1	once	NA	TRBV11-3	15	TGTGCCAGCAGCCTCGGGAGGGACAGTTTCTATGAGCAGTTCTTC	CASSLGRDSFYEQFF
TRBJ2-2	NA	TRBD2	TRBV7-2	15	TGTGCCAGCAGCTTAGGCGGGAGAATGACCGGGGAGCTGTTTTTT	CASSLGGRMTGELFF
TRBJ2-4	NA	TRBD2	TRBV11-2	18	TGTGCCAGCAGCCCTACAAGCAGGCTAGCGGGGCCGAAAAACATTCAGTACTTC	CASSPTSRLAGPKNIQYF
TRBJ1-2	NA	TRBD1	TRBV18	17	TGTGCCAGCTCACCACCTAGGGGGACAGGGGGCCTCTATGGCTACACCTTC	CASSPPRGTGGLYGYTF
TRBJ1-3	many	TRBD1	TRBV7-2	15	TGTGCCAGCAGAGGGACAGAAGAAACCGGAAACACCATATATTTT	CASRGTEETGNTIYF